The 29 T cell receptor beta chains reported below all come from one sample, sequenced in a study of metastatic and nonmetastatic thyroid tumors. Among the patients, none had received any treatment before thyroid surgery. TCRdb re-clonotyped the PCR reads via MiXCR. In the table there are tens of thousands of clones, approximately 20% of which are singletons. The sequenced sample consisted of blood. The receptor source for this set is a female donor with papillary thyroid cancer or a benign thyroid nodule (not recorded which). Some clones in this sample may be carry-over from other donors' samples.

This clone came up many times. V is TRBV19 and J is TRBJ2-1; weak D call: TRBD2 (5 bases). The V gene's germline CDR1 is LNHDA and CDR2 SQIVND (reference sequence). V was shortened by 8 bases and J by 4 bases, with 15 bases between the two germline ends. The CDR3 has 14 amino acids. The DNA of the CDR3 is TGTGCCAGTGCCGGAATCGAGGGTTACAATGAGCAGTTCTTC. It yields the protein CASAGIEGYNEQFF.

As regards this clone: The final CDR3 position lacks the conserved phenylalanine or tryptophan, pointing to a likely read error. The chain is built from TRBV6-1 and TRBJ2-7; TRBD2 matches 8 bases. The CDR3 is made up of 13 amino acids. CDR1 and CDR2 (germline): MNHNS, SASEGT. CDR3 protein: CATLREGDYDQYL. The CDR3 nucleotides read TGTGCCACCCTTCGGGAGGGGGACTACGATCAGTACCTC.

Details on this clone: An end of the junction does not agree with germline; a read error may underlie this. The V gene is TRBV2, the J gene TRBJ1-1; D remains unclear. The CDR3 contains 13 residues. In germline, CDR1 is SNHLY, CDR2 FYNNEI. In nucleotides, the CDR3 is TGTGCCAGCAGTGCAGGAAGGTGGACTGAAGCTATCTTT. Its protein product is CASSAGRWTEAIF.

A note on this clone: Germline is not matched at one junction end, which may reflect a read error. V gene TRBV6-1 combines with J gene TRBJ1-1; TRBD1 matches 7 bases. The CDR3 loop spans 16 amino acids. CDR1 is MNHNS, CDR2 SASEGT, per germline. CDR3 sequence (DNA): TGTGCCAGCAGGCCCCGGGGGGACAGATTGAACACTGAAGCCTTCTTT. Its translation is CASRPRGDRLNTEAFF.

This clone was seen repeatedly, ten times or more. This rearrangement joins TRBV6-1 to TRBJ1-5; no definite D call. The CDR3 is 14 amino acids. Germline loops: CDR1 MNHNS, CDR2 SASEGT. Trimming left V 8 bases short and J 6 bases short, with 17 bases between. The CDR3 spells CASSSEPGGQPQHF. Here the CDR3 DNA reads TGTGCCAGCTCCTCGGAACCTGGTGGTCAGCCCCAGCATTTT.

At least ten counts were recorded for this clone. The gene calls are TRBV5-1 and TRBJ1-6, with 7 bases identical to TRBD1. Trimming cost V 4 bases and J 7 bases; bases outside gene matches: 2. The CDR3 is 13 amino acids. Germline CDR1 and CDR2: SGHRS and YFSETQ. Here the CDR3 reads CASSRDRNSPLHF. CDR3 nucleotide sequence: TGCGCCAGCAGCCGGGACAGAAATTCACCCCTCCACTTT.

Ten or more counts support this clone. V is TRBV24-1 and J is TRBJ2-4; D unclear. The CDR3 sequence is 14 residues long. Germline V lookup: CDR1 KGHDR, CDR2 SFDVKD. The V end lost 2 bases, the J end lost 2 bases, and 6 bases lay between the germline ends. The CDR3: CATSDWITKNIQYF. The CDR3 DNA reads TGTGCCACCAGTGATTGGATCACCAAAAACATTCAGTACTTC.

As to this clone: The junction shows a germline mismatch at one end, possibly a read error. This sequence joins TRBV6-4 and TRBJ1-1; D unresolved. Germline V gene sequence: CDR1 MRHNA, CDR2 SNTAGT. The CDR3 runs 15 residues. CDR3: CASSWVLLVSTEAFF. The CDR3 nucleotides read TGTGCCAGCAGCTGGGTCCTTCTGGTTTCCACTGAAGCTTTCTTC.

J is TRBJ1-5 and V is TRBV28; perhaps TRBD1 as D (6 bases). V dropped 7 bases and J dropped 6 bases, with 19 bases sitting between them. Looked up from germline, CDR1 is MDHEN and CDR2 is SYDVKM. CDR3 length equals 15 residues. In DNA, the CDR3 is TGTGCCAGCATGGCGCACACAGTGGACAGTCAGCCCCAGCATTTT. Translating gives CASMAHTVDSQPQHF.

Sample share makes this clone medium-sized. The CDR3 sequence: CASSLERGTPLHF. CDR3 nucleotides: TGTGCCAGCAGTTTGGAGCGGGGAACACCCCTCCACTTT. V and J are TRBV12-3 or TRBV12-4 and TRBJ1-6; D is uncertain. Trimming pared 3 bases from V and 11 bases from J, leaving 11 bases between. The CDR3 spans 13 residues.

Ten or more counts support this clone. The CDR3 loop reads CASSTGTSGSWNTGELFF. CDR3 nucleotides: TGCGCCAGCAGCACCGGGACTAGCGGGAGTTGGAACACCGGGGAGCTGTTTTTT. The chain links TRBV4-1 to TRBJ2-2; TRBD2 matches 14 bases. Looked up from germline, CDR1 is MGHRA and CDR2 is YSYEKL. The CDR3 has 18 residues. V lost 5 bases, J lost 1 base, and 6 bases stayed unmatched.

In this sample, this clone turned up many times. The CDR3 bases are TGCGCCAGCAGCTTGGGCATCGGCCAGTCCTATGGCTACACCTTC. Protein product: CASSLGIGQSYGYTF. The chain has TRBV5-1 and TRBJ1-2; D is unclear. Looked up from germline, CDR1 is SGHRS and CDR2 is YFSETQ. The CDR3 contains 15 residues. V lost 0 bases and J 4 bases, leaving 13 bases between the germline ends.

In its sample, this clone is medium-sized. This chain links TRBV12-3 or TRBV12-4 with TRBJ1-2, with D perhaps matching TRBD1 (6 bases). Trimming removed 6 bases at V and 5 bases at J, with 19 bases between. The length of the CDR3 is 15 residues. The CDR3 protein is CASSLGGQGWYGYTF. Written as DNA, the CDR3 is TGTGCCAGCAGCCTTGGGGGGCAGGGGTGGTATGGCTACACCTTC.

This clone was detected ten times or more. This sequence joins TRBV19 and TRBJ2-2; 7 bases are shared with TRBD2. Trimming removed 6 bases from V and 4 bases from J; junction bases left unmatched: 5. Per germline, CDR1 LNHDA and CDR2 SQIVND (reference sequence). There are 14 residues in the CDR3. As DNA, the CDR3 is TGTGCCAGTAGCGGCGGGAGTGGCACCGGGGAGCTGTTTTTT. This gives the protein CASSGGSGTGELFF. Full variable domain (outside the CDR3, taken from reference TRBV19 and TRBJ2-2): DGGITQSPKYLFRKEGQNVTLSCEQNLNHDAMYWYRQDPGQGLRLIYYSQIVNDFQKGDIAEGYSVSREKKESFPLTVTSAQKNPTAFYLCASSGGSGTGELFFGEGSRLTVL.

This clone was counted at least ten times. The chain carries TRBV4-1 and TRBJ1-5; D is ambiguous. V gave up 1 base and J gave up 0 bases, with 7 bases separating them. The germline CDR1 and CDR2 sequences are MGHRA and YSYEKL. This CDR3 comprises 15 residues. In nucleotides, the CDR3 is TGCGCCAGCAGCCAAGTTAGAGATAGCAATCAGCCCCAGCATTTT. Translated: CASSQVRDSNQPQHF.

This clone was seen at least ten times. V usage is TRBV2 and J usage is TRBJ1-5, with D maybe TRBD1 (6 bases). The V gene lost 4 bases and the J gene lost 11 bases, with 15 bases spanning the gap. Germline-derived CDR1 and CDR2 are SNHLY and FYNNEI. The CDR3 has 13 residues. In DNA, the CDR3 is TGTGCCAGCAGTGTAGGGGGTCCCGGGGCCCAGCATTTT. Its translation is CASSVGGPGAQHF. Full variable domain (missing parts from reference TRBV2 and TRBJ1-5): EPEVTQTPSHQVTQMGQEVILRCVPISNHLYFYWYRQILGQKVEFLVSFYNNEISEKSEIFDDQFSVERPDGSNFTLKIRSTKLEDSAMYFCASSVGGPGAQHFGDGTRLSIL.

The table lists this clone with many counts. V is TRBV10-3 and J is TRBJ1-1; D unclear. The CDR3 is made up of 14 amino acids. Germline CDR1 ENHRY, CDR2 SYGVKD. V lost 3 bases to trimming and J lost 5 bases, with 13 bases between them. In DNA, the CDR3 is TGTGCCATCAGTGATGGGAGGACGGAGACTGAAGCTTTCTTT. Its translation: CAISDGRTETEAFF.

This clone was counted ten times or more. The chain has TRBV28 and TRBJ1-2; D gene uncertain. The ends were cut back, 1 base at V and 8 bases at J, with 11 bases in the middle. The germline V gene has CDR1 MDHEN and CDR2 SYDVKM. The CDR3 is 13 amino acids. CDR3 sequence (DNA): TGTGCCAGCAGTTTATTACCTTCGGGAGGCTACACCTTC. Protein product: CASSLLPSGGYTF.

This clone was observed at least ten times. A much larger clone lies a single base off, so this may be a read error. At the DNA level, this CDR3 is encoded by other sequences in the same sample as well. The genes are TRBV4-3 and TRBJ2-3; D is perhaps TRBD2 (5 bases). The length of the CDR3 is 15 residues. The germline V and J ends were trimmed by 0 bases and 6 bases, with 13 bases remaining between them. Looked up from germline, CDR1 is LGHNA and CDR2 is YSLEER. CDR3: CASSQDVTTGDTQYF. The CDR3 DNA is TGCGCCAGCAGCCAAGATGTGACTACGGGGGATACGCAGTATTTT.

Ten or more counts support this clone. V gene TRBV7-9 combines with J gene TRBJ2-7; D remains unclear. Trimming left V 4 bases short and J 5 bases short, with 9 bases between. CDR3 length: 12 residues. CDR1 SEHNR and CDR2 FQNEAQ come from the germline V gene (reference sequence). This CDR3 reads CASSSGPHEQYF. The CDR3 DNA is TGTGCCAGCAGCTCAGGCCCCCACGAGCAGTACTTC.

This clone is medium-sized in the sample. The rearrangement links TRBV6-1 to TRBJ1-2; the D is unclear. The V gene's germline CDR1 is MNHNS and CDR2 SASEGT. The CDR3 runs to 13 residues. The V and J ends lost 5 bases and 5 bases respectively, with 12 bases between them. The CDR3 DNA follows: TGTGCCAGCAGTCTAAGACTGGAATATGGCTACACCTTC. It is translated as CASSLRLEYGYTF.

Many counts were recorded for this clone. The genes are TRBV28 and TRBJ2-3, with a weak D call TRBD1 (5 bases). CDR1 is MDHEN and CDR2 is SYDVKM in the germline V gene. This CDR3 has 15 residues. The V end lost 3 bases, the J end lost 4 bases, and 14 bases lay between the germline ends. The CDR3 reads CASSFVGDLADTQYF. CDR3 in DNA: TGTGCCAGCAGTTTCGTAGGGGATTTAGCAGATACGCAGTATTTT. Looking up the rest from reference TRBV28 and TRBJ2-3 gives the full variable domain: DVKVTQSSRYLVKRTGEKVFLECVQDMDHENMFWYRQDPGLGLRLIYFSYDVKMKEKGDIPEGYSVSREKKERFSLILESASTNQTSMYLCASSFVGDLADTQYFGPGTRLTVL.

This clone was found many times. The V call is TRBV4-1, the J call TRBJ2-7; either TRBD1 or TRBD2 may fit D (5 bases each). V gave up 5 bases and J gave up 0 bases, with 11 bases separating them. Germline V lookup: CDR1 MGHRA, CDR2 YSYEKL. This CDR3 spans 14 amino acids. The CDR3 loop is CASSTRDDSYEQYF. CDR3 nucleotides: TGCGCCAGCAGCACCCGGGACGACTCCTACGAGCAGTACTTC.

Ten or more counts support this clone. V and J are TRBV5-1 and TRBJ2-1, with D possibly called TRBD1 or TRBD2 (6 bases each). The CDR3 is 15 residues long. Trimming took 4 bases from V and 0 from J, leaving 11 bases between them. CDR1 and CDR2 from the germline V gene are SGHRS and YFSETQ. The CDR3 sequence is CASSTGGLSYNEQFF. The CDR3 DNA sequence: TGCGCCAGCAGCACCGGGGGCCTCTCCTACAATGAGCAGTTCTTC.

At least ten counts were recorded for this clone. A much larger clone is a single base away; this may be a read error. Without the conserved terminal phenylalanine or tryptophan, this CDR3 likely stems from a read error. This chain connects TRBV9 to TRBJ2-1, with D hard to call. Trimming took 4 bases from V and 5 from J, leaving 13 bases between them. This CDR3 region has 14 residues. The germline CDR1 and CDR2 sequences are SGDLS and YYNGEE. CDR3 sequence reads: CASSSGFGHNEQFL. For the CDR3, the DNA is TGTGCCAGCAGCTCTGGGTTTGGCCACAATGAGCAGTTCCTC.

This clone was counted at least ten times. The V gene is TRBV4-1, the J gene TRBJ2-7, with 9 positions matching TRBD1. The germline gives CDR1 MGHRA, CDR2 YSYEKL. Germline trimming cut 4 bases from V and 3 bases from J; bases unmatched to any gene: 7. The CDR3 length is 15 residues. The CDR3 protein is CASSPGTGLFYEQYF. In DNA, the CDR3 is TGCGCCAGCAGCCCGGGGACAGGGCTCTTCTACGAGCAGTACTTC.

CDR3 in amino acids: CASRRGQGEFRAFF. CDR3 nucleotide sequence: TGTGCCAGCAGGCGGGGACAGGGGGAATTCCGAGCTTTCTTT. The chain has TRBV6-1 and TRBJ1-1; TRBD1 agrees at 11 bases. Germline CDR1 MNHNS, CDR2 SASEGT. CDR3 length equals 14 residues. The V gene end was trimmed by 6 bases and the J gene end by 10 bases; junction bases not matched to a gene: 10.

On this clone: The germline gene is not matched at one end of the junction; a read error may be the cause. The chain couples TRBV6-1 to TRBJ2-2, with 8 bases fitting TRBD1. Germline lookup yields CDR1 MNHNS and CDR2 SASEGT. The CDR3 consists of 17 residues. Here the CDR3 DNA reads TGTGCCAGCATTGAATGGCTCGGACAGGGTGGAGCCGGGGAGCTGTTTTTT. The encoded protein is CASIEWLGQGGAGELFF.

The chain couples TRBV5-1 to TRBJ1-2, with TRBD1 matching over 9 bases. CDR3 size: 14 residues. Germline CDR1 reads SGHRS; CDR2 reads YFSETQ. The J segment lost 7 bases and the V segment lost 5 bases, leaving 9 bases of the junction unmatched. Written as DNA, the CDR3 is TGCGCCAGCAGGAGACGGGACAGGGCGGGTGGCTACACCTTC. Protein: CASRRRDRAGGYTF. The variable domain in full, completed from reference TRBV5-1 and TRBJ1-2, reads KAGVTQTPRYLIKTRGQQVTLSCSPISGHRSVSWYQQTPGQGLQFLFEYFSETQRNKGNFPGRFSGRQFSNSRSEMNVSTLELGDSALYLCASRRRDRAGGYTFGSGTRLTVV.